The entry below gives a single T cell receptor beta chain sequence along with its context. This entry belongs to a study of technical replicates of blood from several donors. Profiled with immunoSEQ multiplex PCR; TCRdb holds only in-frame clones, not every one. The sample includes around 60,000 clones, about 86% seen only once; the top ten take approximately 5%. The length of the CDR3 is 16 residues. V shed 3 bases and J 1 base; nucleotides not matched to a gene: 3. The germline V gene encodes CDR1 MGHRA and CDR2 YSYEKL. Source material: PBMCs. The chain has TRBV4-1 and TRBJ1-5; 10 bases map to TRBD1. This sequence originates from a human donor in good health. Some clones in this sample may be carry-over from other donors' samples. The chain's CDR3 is CASSHGGQGSNQPQHF. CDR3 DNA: TGCGCCAGCAGCCATGGGGGACAGGGGAGCAATCAGCCCCAGCATTTT.